The 10 T cell receptor beta chains presented below share a single source sample, sequenced in a study of blood T cell repertoires in COVID-19 (dated by TCRdb to about 2020). The library relied on the immunoSEQ multiplex PCR assay. The clones in this table, taken by TCRdb from immuneACCESS, are in-frame only. Not every clone is retained; where verified, under half of the shortfall comes from an unresolved V gene, and the cause of the rest is unknown. This sample holds about 200,000 clones; 70% to 90% were observed only once. The top ten clonotypes cover 7.6% of the sample. The material sequenced was peripheral blood. Receptor source: a woman aged 50 to 60 with active or convalescent COVID-19.

V gene TRBV11-2 combines with J gene TRBJ2-7; 8 nucleotides match TRBD2. V lost 0 bases, J lost 5 bases, and 6 bases stayed unmatched. This CDR3 is built from 15 residues. The germline V gene has CDR1 SGHAT and CDR2 FQNNGV. DNA for the CDR3: TGTGCCAGCAGCTTAGATCGCGGGAGGCCCCACGAGCAGTACTTC. Translating it yields CASSLDRGRPHEQYF.

The chain is built from TRBV5-1 and TRBJ2-7; D may be TRBD1 (5 bases). The germline V gene has CDR1 SGHRS and CDR2 YFSETQ. V was pared by 0 bases and J by 5 bases, with 12 bases between. This CDR3 has 14 amino acids. CDR3 in amino acids: CASSLERQGDEQYF. DNA for the CDR3: TGCGCCAGCAGCTTGGAACGGCAGGGCGACGAGCAGTACTTC.

The chain joins TRBV19 to TRBJ2-7; perhaps TRBD1 as D (6 bases). Germline assignment: CDR1 LNHDA and CDR2 SQIVND (reference sequence). The CDR3 covers 15 residues. The V and J ends lost 2 bases and 4 bases respectively, with 15 bases between them. CDR3 in amino acids: CASSIIFRGYYEQYV. As DNA, the CDR3 is TGTGCCAGTAGTATAATCTTTAGGGGGTATTACGAGCAGTACGTC.

J is TRBJ1-2 and V is TRBV5-4; TRBD1 matches 8 bases. V gave up 1 base and J gave up 6 bases; unmatched junction bases: 11. Germline loops: CDR1 SGHNT, CDR2 YYREEE (reference sequence). CDR3 length: 16 amino acids. The DNA for the CDR3 is TGTGCCAGCAGCTTGAATCTCGGACAGGGAGACGATGGCTACACCTTC. Amino acid sequence: CASSLNLGQGDDGYTF. The full variable domain, with the rest looked up from reference TRBV5-4 and TRBJ1-2, is ETGVTQSPTHLIKTRGQQVTLRCSSQSGHNTVSWYQQALGQGPQFIFQYYREEENGRGNFPPRFSGLQFPNYSSELNVNALELDDSALYLCASSLNLGQGDDGYTFGSGTRLTVV.

The rearrangement links TRBV27 to TRBJ1-2; a possible D gene is TRBD1 (5 bases). The V gene lost 2 bases and the J gene lost 2 bases, with 15 bases spanning the gap. The CDR3 contains 16 residues. The germline gives CDR1 MNHEY, CDR2 SMNVEV (reference sequence). In nucleotides, the CDR3 is TGTGCCAGCAGTTTAAGTAGGAGTGGGGCAAACTATGGCTACACCTTC. As protein: CASSLSRSGANYGYTF.

This clone was seen more than once but under ten times. This sequence joins TRBV7-9 and TRBJ1-1; TRBD1 might be the D (5 bases). This CDR3 is 15 amino acids long. Germline V CDR1 and CDR2: SEHNR, FQNEAQ (reference sequence). V lost 3 bases to trimming and J lost 3 bases, with 14 bases between them. The CDR3 region has the DNA TGTGCCAGCAGCTTTTTCCCAGGGAGGGACACTGAAGCTTTCTTT. It translates to CASSFFPGRDTEAFF.

The rearrangement uses TRBV6-5 and TRBJ1-4, with 7 bases matching TRBD1. Germline CDR1 reads MNHEY; CDR2 reads SVGAGI. The CDR3 extends over 15 amino acids. Trimming cost V 0 bases and J 6 bases; bases outside gene matches: 4. The CDR3: CASSYSTGPDEKLFF. In DNA, the CDR3 is TGTGCCAGCAGTTACTCGACAGGGCCAGATGAAAAACTGTTTTTT.

This chain uses TRBV15 with TRBJ2-2; 8 bases map to TRBD1. This CDR3 spans 15 amino acids. V lost 5 bases, J lost 3 bases, and 5 bases stayed unmatched. CDR1 is LNHNV, CDR2 YYDKDF, per germline (reference sequence). CDR3 sequence (DNA): TGTGCCACCAGCGCTGGGACAGGCCACACCGGGGAGCTGTTTTTT. Residues: CATSAGTGHTGELFF.

The chain combines TRBV2 with TRBJ2-1, with D possibly TRBD2 on 5 matching bases. Trimming removed 4 bases at V and 8 bases at J, with 15 bases between. Germline V lookup: CDR1 SNHLY, CDR2 FYNNEI. The CDR3 is 14 amino acids. This CDR3 is CASSVRGLGDEQFF. In DNA form, the CDR3 reads TGTGCCAGCAGTGTTCGGGGATTGGGTGATGAGCAGTTCTTC.

The chain links TRBV3-1 (or the pseudogene TRBV3-2) to TRBJ2-3; D perhaps matches TRBD1 (6 bases). Germline V gene data show CDR1 as LGHDT and CDR2 as YNNKEL (reference sequence). V lost 3 bases to trimming and J lost 9 bases, with 10 bases between them. This CDR3 region has 12 residues. Written as DNA, the CDR3 is TGTGCCAGCAGCCAGGAACAGGGCACGCAGTATTTT. Protein sequence: CASSQEQGTQYF.